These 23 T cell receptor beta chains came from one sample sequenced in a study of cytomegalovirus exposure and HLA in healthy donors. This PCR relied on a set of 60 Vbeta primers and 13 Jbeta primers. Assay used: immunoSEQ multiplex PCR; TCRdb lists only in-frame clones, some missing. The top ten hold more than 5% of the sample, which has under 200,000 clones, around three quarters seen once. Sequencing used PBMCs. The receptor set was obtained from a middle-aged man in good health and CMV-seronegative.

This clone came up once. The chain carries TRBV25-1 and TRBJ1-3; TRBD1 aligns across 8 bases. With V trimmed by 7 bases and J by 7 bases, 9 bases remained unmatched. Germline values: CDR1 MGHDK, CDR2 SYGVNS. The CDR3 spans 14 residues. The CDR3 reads CASMGQDAGNTIYF. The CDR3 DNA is TGTGCCAGCATGGGACAGGACGCGGGGAACACCATATATTTT.

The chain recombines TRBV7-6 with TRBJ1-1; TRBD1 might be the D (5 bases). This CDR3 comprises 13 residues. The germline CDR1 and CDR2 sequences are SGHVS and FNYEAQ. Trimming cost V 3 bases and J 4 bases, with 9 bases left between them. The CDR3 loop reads CASSFLRGTEAFF. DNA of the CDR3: TGTGCCAGCAGCTTCCTAAGGGGCACTGAAGCTTTCTTT.

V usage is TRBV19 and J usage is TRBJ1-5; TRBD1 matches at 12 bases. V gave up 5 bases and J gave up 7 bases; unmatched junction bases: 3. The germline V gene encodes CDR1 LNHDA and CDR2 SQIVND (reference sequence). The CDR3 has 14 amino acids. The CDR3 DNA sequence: TGTGCCAGTAGTGGGACAGGGGGCGGACAGCCCCAGCATTTT. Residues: CASSGTGGGQPQHF.

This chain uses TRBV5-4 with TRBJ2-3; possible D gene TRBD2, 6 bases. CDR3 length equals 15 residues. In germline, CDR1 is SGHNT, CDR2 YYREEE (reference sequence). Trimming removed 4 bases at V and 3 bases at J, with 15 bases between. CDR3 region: CASSTSGVWTDTQYF. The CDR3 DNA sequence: TGTGCCAGCAGCACCTCGGGGGTATGGACAGATACGCAGTATTTT.

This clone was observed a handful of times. CDR3 in DNA: TGTGCCAGCTCACCCCAAAGACCCAGGGTTACTAGCGGGGGGGGCTACTACAATGAGCAGTTCTTC. It codes for CASSPQRPRVTSGGGYYNEQFF. V gene TRBV18 combines with J gene TRBJ2-1; 13 bases agree with TRBD2. With V trimmed by 3 bases and J by 3 bases, 20 bases remained unmatched. The CDR3 extends over 22 amino acids. Germline CDR1 and CDR2: KGHSH and LQKENI.

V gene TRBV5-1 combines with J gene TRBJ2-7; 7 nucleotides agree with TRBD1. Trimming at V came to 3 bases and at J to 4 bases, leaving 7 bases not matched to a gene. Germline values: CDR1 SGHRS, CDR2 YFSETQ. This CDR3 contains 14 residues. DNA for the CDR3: TGCGCCAGCAGCTCCGCAGGGGGAAATTACGAGCAGTACTTC. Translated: CASSSAGGNYEQYF. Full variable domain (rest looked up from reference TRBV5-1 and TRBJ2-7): KAGVTQTPRYLIKTRGQQVTLSCSPISGHRSVSWYQQTPGQGLQFLFEYFSETQRNKGNFPGRFSGRQFSNSRSEMNVSTLELGDSALYLCASSSAGGNYEQYFGPGTRLTVT.

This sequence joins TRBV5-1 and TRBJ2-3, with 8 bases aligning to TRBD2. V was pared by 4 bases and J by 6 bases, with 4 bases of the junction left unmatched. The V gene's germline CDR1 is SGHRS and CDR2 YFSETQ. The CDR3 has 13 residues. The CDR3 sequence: CASSLLAADTQYF. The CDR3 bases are TGCGCCAGCAGCCTACTAGCGGCGGATACGCAGTATTTT.

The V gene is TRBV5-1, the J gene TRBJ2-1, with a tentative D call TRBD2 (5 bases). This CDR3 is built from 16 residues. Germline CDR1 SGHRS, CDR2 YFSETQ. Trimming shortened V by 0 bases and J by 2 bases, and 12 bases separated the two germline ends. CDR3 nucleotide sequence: TGCGCCAGCAGCTTGGCACCTAGCCCAACCTACAATGAGCAGTTCTTC. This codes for CASSLAPSPTYNEQFF.

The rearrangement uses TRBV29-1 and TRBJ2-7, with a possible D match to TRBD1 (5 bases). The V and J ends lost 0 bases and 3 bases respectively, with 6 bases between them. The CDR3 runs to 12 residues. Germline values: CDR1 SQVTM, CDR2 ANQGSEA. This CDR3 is CSVEDRVYEQYF. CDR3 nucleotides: TGCAGCGTTGAAGACAGGGTCTACGAGCAGTACTTC.

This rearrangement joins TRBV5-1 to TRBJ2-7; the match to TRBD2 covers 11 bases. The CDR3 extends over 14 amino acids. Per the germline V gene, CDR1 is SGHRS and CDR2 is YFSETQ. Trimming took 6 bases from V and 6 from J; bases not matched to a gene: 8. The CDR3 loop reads CASMGTSGPTEQYF. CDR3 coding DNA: TGCGCCAGCATGGGGACTAGCGGTCCTACCGAGCAGTACTTC.

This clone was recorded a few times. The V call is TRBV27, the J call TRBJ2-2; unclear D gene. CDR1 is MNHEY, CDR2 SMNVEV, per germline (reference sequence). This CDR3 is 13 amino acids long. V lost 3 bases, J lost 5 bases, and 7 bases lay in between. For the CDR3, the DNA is TGTGCCAGCAGTTTCCCCGTGACCGGGGAGCTGTTTTTT. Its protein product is CASSFPVTGELFF.

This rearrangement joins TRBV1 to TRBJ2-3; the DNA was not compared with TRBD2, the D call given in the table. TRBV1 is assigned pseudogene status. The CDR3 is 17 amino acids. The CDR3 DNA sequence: TGCACCAGCAGCCAAGATTCGGCTAGCGATAGCACAGATACGCAGTATTTT. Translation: CTSSQDSASDSTDTQYF.

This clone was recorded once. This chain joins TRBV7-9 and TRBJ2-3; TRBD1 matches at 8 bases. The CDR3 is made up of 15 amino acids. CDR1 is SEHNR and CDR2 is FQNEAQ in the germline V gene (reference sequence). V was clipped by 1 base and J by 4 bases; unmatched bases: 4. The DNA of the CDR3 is TGTGCCAGCAGCTTAGGGGGACAGGCAGCAGATACGCAGTATTTT. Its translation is CASSLGGQAADTQYF.

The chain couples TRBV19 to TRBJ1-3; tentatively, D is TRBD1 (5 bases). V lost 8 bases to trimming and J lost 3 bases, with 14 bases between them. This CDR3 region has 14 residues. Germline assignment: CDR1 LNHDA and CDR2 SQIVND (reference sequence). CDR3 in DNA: TGTGCCAGTTCCACCCCGACAGATGGAAACACCATATATTTT. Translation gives CASSTPTDGNTIYF.

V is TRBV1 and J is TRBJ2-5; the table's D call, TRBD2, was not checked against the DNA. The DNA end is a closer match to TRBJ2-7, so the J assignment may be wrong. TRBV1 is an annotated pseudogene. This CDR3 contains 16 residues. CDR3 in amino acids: CTSSWRGSGNSYEQYF. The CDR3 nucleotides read TGCACCAGCAGCTGGCGGGGGAGCGGAAATTCCTACGAGCAGTACTTC.

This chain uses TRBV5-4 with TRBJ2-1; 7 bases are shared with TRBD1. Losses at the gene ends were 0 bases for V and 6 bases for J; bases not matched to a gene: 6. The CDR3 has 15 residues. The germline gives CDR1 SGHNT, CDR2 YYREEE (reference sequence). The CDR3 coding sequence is TGTGCCAGCAGCTTGGTAACAGGGGTTGGCAATGAGCAGTTCTTC. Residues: CASSLVTGVGNEQFF.

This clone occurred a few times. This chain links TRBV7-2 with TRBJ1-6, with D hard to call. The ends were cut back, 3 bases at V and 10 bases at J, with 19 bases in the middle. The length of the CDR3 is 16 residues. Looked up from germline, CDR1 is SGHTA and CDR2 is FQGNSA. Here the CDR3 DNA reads TGTGCCAGCAGCTTGGCCGCCCTAGGAGCGGTCTCACCCCTCCACTTT. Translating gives CASSLAALGAVSPLHF.

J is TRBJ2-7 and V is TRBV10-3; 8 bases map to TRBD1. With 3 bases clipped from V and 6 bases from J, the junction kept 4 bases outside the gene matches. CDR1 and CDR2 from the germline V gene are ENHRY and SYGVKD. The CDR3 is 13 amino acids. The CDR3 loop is CAISDGRGREQYF. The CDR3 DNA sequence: TGTGCCATCAGTGATGGCAGGGGGCGCGAGCAGTACTTC.

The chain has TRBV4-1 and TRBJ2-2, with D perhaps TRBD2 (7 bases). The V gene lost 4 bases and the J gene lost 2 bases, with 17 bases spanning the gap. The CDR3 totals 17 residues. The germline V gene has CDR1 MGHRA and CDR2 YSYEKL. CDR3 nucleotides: TGCGCCAGCAGCCGAGACGGCGGGGGCTTTAACACCGGGGAGCTGTTTTTT. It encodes CASSRDGGGFNTGELFF.

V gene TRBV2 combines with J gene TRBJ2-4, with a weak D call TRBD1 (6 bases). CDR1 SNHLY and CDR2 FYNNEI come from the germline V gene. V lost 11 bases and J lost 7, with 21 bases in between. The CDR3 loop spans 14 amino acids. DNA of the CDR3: TGTGCCGGACATGCAGGGGATAGTCGTAACATTCAGTACTTC. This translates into CAGHAGDSRNIQYF.

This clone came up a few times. In nucleotides, the CDR3 is TGCGCCAGCAGTGAGTCGGGGAGGGAGACTGAAGCTTTCTTT. Translated, it gives CASSESGRETEAFF. This chain uses TRBV10-1 with TRBJ1-1; D is uncertain. V was cut by 0 bases and J by 5 bases, with 10 bases left in between. CDR1 is WNHNN, CDR2 SYGVQD, per germline (reference sequence). The length of the CDR3 is 14 residues.

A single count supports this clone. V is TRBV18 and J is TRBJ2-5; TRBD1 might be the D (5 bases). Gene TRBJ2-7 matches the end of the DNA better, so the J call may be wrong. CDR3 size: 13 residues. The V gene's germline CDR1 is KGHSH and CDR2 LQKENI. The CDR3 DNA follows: TGTGCCAGCTCACCACCGGACAAGTACGAGCAGTACTTC. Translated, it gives CASSPPDKYEQYF.

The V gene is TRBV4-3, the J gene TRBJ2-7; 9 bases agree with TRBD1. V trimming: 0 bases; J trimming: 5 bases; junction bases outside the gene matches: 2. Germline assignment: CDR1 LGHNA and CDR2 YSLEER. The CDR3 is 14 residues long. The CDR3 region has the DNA TGCGCCAGCAGCCAAGATGGGACAGGGAACGAGCAGTACTTC. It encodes CASSQDGTGNEQYF.